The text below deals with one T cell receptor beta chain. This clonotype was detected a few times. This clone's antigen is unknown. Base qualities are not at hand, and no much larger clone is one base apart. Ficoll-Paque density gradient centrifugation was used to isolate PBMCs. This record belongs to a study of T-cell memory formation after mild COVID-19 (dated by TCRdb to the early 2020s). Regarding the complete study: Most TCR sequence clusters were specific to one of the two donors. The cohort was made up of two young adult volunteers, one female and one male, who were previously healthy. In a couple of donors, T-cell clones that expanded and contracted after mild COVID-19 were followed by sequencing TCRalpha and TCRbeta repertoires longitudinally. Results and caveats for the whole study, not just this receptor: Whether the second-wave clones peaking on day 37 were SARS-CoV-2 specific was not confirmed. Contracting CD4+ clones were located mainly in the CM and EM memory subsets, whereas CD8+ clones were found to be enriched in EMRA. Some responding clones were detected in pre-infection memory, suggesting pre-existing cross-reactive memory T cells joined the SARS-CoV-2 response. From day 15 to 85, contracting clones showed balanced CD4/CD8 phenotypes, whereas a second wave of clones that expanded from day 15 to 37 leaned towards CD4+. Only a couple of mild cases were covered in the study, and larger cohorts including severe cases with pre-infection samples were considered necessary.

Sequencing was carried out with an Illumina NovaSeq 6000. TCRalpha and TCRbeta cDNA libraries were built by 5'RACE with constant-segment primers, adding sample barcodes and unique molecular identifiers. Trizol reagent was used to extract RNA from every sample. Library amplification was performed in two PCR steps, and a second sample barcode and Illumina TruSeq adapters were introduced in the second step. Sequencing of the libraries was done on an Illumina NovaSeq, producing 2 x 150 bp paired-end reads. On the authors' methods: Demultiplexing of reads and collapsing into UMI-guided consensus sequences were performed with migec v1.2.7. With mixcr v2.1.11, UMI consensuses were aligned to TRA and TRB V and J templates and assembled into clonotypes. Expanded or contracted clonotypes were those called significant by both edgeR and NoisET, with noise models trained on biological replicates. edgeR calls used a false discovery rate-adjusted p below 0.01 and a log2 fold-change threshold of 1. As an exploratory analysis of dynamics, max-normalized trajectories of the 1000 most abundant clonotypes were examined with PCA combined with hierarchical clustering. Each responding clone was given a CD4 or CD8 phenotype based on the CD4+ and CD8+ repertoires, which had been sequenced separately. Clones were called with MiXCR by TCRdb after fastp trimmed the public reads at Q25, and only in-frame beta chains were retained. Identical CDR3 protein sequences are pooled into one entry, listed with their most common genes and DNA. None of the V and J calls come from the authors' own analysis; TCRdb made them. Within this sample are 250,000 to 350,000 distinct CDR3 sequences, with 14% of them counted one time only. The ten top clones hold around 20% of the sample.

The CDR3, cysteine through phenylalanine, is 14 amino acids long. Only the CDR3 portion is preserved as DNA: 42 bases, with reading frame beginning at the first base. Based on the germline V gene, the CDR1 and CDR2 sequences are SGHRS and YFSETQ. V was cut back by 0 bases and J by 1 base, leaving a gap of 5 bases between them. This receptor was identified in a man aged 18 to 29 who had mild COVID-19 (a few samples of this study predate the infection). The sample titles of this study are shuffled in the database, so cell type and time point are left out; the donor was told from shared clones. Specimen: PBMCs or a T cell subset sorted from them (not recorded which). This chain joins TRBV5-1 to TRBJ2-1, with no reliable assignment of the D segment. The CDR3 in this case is CASSLDRSYNEQFF. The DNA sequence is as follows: TGCGCCAGCAGCTTGGACAGATCCTACAATGAGCAGTTCTTC.